The clone carrying this TCR beta chain was seen a few times. What it binds is unknown. This entry comes from a study of post-analysis software for immune sequencing data. Whole-study results and caveats: Relative to controls, patients had about five TRBV segments at higher frequency, with TRBV5-6, TRBV5-1 and TRBV20-1 among these.

Unique molecular identifiers tagged the TCR beta cDNA libraries. TCRdb analysed the PCR reads with MiXCR anew, one entry per CDR3 protein. Of roughly 580,000 distinct CDR3 sequences listed, 44% were seen once; the top ten hold more than 1.5%. V lost 6 bases and J 7 bases, leaving 6 bases between the germline ends. This CDR3 has 10 amino acids. The sequence derives from a girl between 10 and 17 years old with multiple sclerosis. The chain employs TRBV12-3 or TRBV12-4 and TRBJ1-2; D unresolved. Sequencing was carried out using blood. The CDR3 nucleotides read TGTGCCAGCAGCCCCCCTGGCTACACCTTC. Amino acids: CASSPPGYTF.